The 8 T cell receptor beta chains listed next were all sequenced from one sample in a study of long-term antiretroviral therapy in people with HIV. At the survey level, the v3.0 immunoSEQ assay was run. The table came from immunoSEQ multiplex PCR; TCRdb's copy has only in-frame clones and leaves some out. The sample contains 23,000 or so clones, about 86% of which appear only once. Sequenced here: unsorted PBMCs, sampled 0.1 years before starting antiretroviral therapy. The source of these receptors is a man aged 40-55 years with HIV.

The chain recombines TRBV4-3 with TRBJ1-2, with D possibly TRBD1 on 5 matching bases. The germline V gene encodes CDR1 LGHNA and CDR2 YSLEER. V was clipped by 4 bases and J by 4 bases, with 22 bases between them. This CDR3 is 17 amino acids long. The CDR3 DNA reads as TGCGCCAGCAGCCTGTTTCTGACTGGGACTGGCGGCTATGGCTACACCTTC. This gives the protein CASSLFLTGTGGYGYTF.

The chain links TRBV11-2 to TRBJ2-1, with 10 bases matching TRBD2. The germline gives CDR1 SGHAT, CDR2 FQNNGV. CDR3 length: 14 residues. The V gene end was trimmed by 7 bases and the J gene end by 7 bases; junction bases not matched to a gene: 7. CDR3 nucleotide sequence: TGTGCCAGCAAGTTAGCGGGAGGTCTTAATGAGCAGTTCTTC. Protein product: CASKLAGGLNEQFF.

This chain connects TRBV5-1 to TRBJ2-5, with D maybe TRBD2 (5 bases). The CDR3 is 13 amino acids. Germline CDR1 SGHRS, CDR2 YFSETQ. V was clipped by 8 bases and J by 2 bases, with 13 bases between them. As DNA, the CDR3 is TGCGCCAGTAGAGGACTGCCGCAAGAGACCCAGTACTTC. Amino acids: CASRGLPQETQYF. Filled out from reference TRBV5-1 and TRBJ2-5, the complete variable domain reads KAGVTQTPRYLIKTRGQQVTLSCSPISGHRSVSWYQQTPGQGLQFLFEYFSETQRNKGNFPGRFSGRQFSNSRSEMNVSTLELGDSALYLCASRGLPQETQYFGPGTRLLVL.

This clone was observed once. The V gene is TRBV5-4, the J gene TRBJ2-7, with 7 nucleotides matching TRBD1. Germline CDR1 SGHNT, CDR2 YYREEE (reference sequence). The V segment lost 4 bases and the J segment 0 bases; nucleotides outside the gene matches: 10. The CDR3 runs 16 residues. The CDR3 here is CASSGGPRDSSYEQYF. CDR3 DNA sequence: TGTGCCAGCAGCGGCGGACCAAGGGACAGCTCCTACGAGCAGTACTTC.

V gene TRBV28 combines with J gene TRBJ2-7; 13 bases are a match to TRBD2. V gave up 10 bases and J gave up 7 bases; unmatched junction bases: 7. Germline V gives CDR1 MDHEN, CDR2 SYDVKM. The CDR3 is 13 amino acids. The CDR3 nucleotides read TGTGCCATCAGACCGGGACTAGCGGGAGAGCAGTACTTC. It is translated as CAIRPGLAGEQYF.

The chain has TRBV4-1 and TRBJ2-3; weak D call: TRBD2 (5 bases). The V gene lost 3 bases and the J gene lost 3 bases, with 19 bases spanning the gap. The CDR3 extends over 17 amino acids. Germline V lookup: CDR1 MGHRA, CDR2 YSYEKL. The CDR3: CASSHIPGPGGTDTQYF. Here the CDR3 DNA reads TGCGCCAGCAGCCATATACCTGGACCCGGAGGAACAGATACGCAGTATTTT.

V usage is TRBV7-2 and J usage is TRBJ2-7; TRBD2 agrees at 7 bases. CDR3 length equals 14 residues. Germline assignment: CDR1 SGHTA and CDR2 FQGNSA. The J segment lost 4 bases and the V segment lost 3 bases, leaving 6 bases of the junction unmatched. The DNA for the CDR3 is TGTGCCAGCAGCTTTAATTTGGGGGGGTACGAGCAGTACTTC. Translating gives CASSFNLGGYEQYF. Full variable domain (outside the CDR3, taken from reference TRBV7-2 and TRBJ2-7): GAGVSQSPSNKVTEKGKDVELRCDPISGHTALYWYRQSLGQGLEFLIYFQGNSAPDKSGLPSDRFSAERTGGSVSTLTIQRTQQEDSAVYLCASSFNLGGYEQYFGPGTRLTVT.

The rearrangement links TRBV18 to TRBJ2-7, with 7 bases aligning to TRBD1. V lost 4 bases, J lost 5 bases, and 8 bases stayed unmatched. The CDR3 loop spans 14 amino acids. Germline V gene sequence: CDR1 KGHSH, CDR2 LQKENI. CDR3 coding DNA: TGTGCCAGCTCACTAAGCATGACAGGGAACGAGCAGTACTTC. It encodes CASSLSMTGNEQYF.